This T cell receptor (beta chain) was recorded in a study of human T cells and chemical hapten exposure. MiXCR, applied by TCRdb to the RACE reads, yields one record per CDR3 protein. The sample holds under 100,000 distinct CDR3 sequences, roughly a tenth seen once. As to time point: patch test 3, about 24 weeks after DPC sensitization. Described treatment: therapeutic diphenylcyclopropenone sensitization with weekly scalp DPC. The source of this sequence is a woman aged 45-65 years with alopecia areata. Some clones in this sample may be carry-over from other donors' samples. Source: whole blood, taken in connection with sensitization to the hapten diphenylcyclopropenone (DPC).

DNA of the CDR3: TGTGCCAGCAGTTCCGGGTACAGGGGCGGCTACACCTTC. This encodes CASSSGYRGGYTF. V usage is TRBV12-3 or TRBV12-4 and J usage is TRBJ1-2; 7 bases are shared with TRBD1. There are 13 residues in the CDR3. The J segment lost 8 bases and the V segment lost 4 bases, leaving 7 bases of the junction unmatched.